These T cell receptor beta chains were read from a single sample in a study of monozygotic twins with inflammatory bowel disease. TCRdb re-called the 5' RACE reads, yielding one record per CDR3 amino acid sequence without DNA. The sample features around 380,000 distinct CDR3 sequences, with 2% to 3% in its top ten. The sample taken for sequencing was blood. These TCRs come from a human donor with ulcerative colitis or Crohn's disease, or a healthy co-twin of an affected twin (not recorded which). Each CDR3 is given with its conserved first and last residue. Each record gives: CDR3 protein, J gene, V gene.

CDR3: CASRQGNDNEQFF
J: TRBJ2-1
V: TRBV28

CDR3: CASSKGGGHTIYGYTF
J: TRBJ1-2
V: TRBV21-1

CDR3: CATLPGGSSYEQYF
J: TRBJ2-7
V: TRBV6-2/TRBV6-3

CDR3: CSVSKNKNTEAFF
J: TRBJ1-1
V: TRBV29-1

CDR3: CAISEYASGVNEQFF
J: TRBJ2-1
V: TRBV10-3

CDR3: CASSRIGGPYEQYF
J: TRBJ2-7
V: TRBV5-4

CDR3: CASSLELAGAEQYF
J: TRBJ2-7
V: TRBV5-1

CDR3: CASSSSTSGIPSLNEQFF
J: TRBJ2-1
V: TRBV11-2

CDR3: CASSLGRGTDTQYF
J: TRBJ2-3
V: TRBV5-1

CDR3: CASSPETADYGYTF
J: TRBJ1-2
V: TRBV6-1

CDR3: CASSLAGLPRETQYF
J: TRBJ2-5
V: TRBV5-1

CDR3: CASSPPALAGGSYEQYF
J: TRBJ2-7
V: TRBV18

CDR3: CSAARESYEQYF
J: TRBJ2-7
V: TRBV29-1

CDR3: CASRPRQGSSGYTF
J: TRBJ1-2
V: TRBV28

CDR3: CASSYAGGMNEQYF
J: TRBJ2-7
V: TRBV6-5

CDR3: CSARDAGGPSETQYF
J: TRBJ2-5
V: TRBV20-1

CDR3: CASSPQGRIANTEAFF
J: TRBJ1-1
V: TRBV7-3

CDR3: CASSPRWDPYNEQFF
J: TRBJ2-1
V: TRBV18

CDR3: CASSLLLRGGGEQYF
J: TRBJ2-7
V: TRBV7-2

CDR3: CASSKGHIQETQYF
J: TRBJ2-5
V: TRBV12-3/TRBV12-4

CDR3: CASSEGGDVTYEQYF
J: TRBJ2-7
V: TRBV9

CDR3: CASSLDTTNEKLFF
J: TRBJ1-4
V: TRBV5-1

CDR3: CASSQGTSGFSYNEQFF
J: TRBJ2-1
V: TRBV14

CDR3: CASRKNAEGNEQFF
J: TRBJ2-1
V: TRBV7-9

CDR3: CASSLEDGTLSYGYTF
J: TRBJ1-2
V: TRBV7-2

CDR3: CASSQVEDREYYGYTF
J: TRBJ1-2
V: TRBV4-2

CDR3: CASSPRPVQVDNEQFF
J: TRBJ2-1
V: TRBV7-2

CDR3: CASSLGHSSTDTQYF
J: TRBJ2-3
V: TRBV10-2

CDR3: CAWIDRPGELFF
J: TRBJ2-2
V: TRBV30

CDR3: CASSRAFRVGRANVLTF
J: TRBJ2-6
V: TRBV3-1

CDR3: CAWTLKGEETQYF
J: TRBJ2-5
V: TRBV30